The clone carrying this TCR beta chain was seen repeatedly, ten times or more. The source of the sample is a study of identical twins. Using its own MiXCR run on the 5' RACE reads, TCRdb lists one record per CDR3 protein. The table includes 450,000 or so distinct CDR3 sequences, approximately 15% detected once. Trimming took 6 bases from V and 6 from J, leaving 11 bases between them. CDR1 and CDR2 (germline): MNHNS, SASEGT. The CDR3 length is 13 residues. These data were likewise used in another study, on yellow fever vaccine responses in identical twins.

The sequenced sample was CD4+ T cells sorted from blood. The clonotype was recovered from a woman younger than 35 in good health. This chain links TRBV6-1 with TRBJ1-4; D remains unclear. This chain's CDR3 is CASRSEQHEKLFF. Here the CDR3 DNA reads TGTGCCAGCAGATCGGAACAGCATGAAAAACTGTTTTTT.